The 7 T cell receptor beta chains below come from one sample, sequenced in a study of a mutant IDH1 vaccine in newly diagnosed glioma. These receptors have no known antigen. Sample time point: week 23, last vaccination. The vaccine gave 300 ug of a 20-mer mutant IDH1 peptide subcutaneously per dose. Produced via immunoSEQ multiplex PCR; TCRdb's table is partial and in-frame only. This table has approximately 43,000 clones, 60% to 85% appearing once. The sample here was PBMCs, taken from a glioma patient whose treatment included an IDH1 peptide vaccine. These TCRs come from a woman aged 40 to 50 with glioma. Some clones in this sample may be carry-over from other donors' samples.

V is TRBV6-1 and J is TRBJ1-5, with D unclear. The CDR3 is 12 amino acids. The V gene's germline CDR1 is MNHNS and CDR2 SASEGT. Trimming removed 9 bases at V and 3 bases at J, with 9 bases between. The CDR3 loop is CASSEFNQPQHF. CDR3 nucleotides: TGTGCCAGTTCCGAATTCAATCAGCCCCAGCATTTT.

The V and J genes are TRBV6-6 and TRBJ1-2; 9 bases agree with TRBD1. Germline CDR1 and CDR2: MNHNY and SVGAGI (reference sequence). Trimming took 6 bases from V and 6 from J; bases not matched to a gene: 8. This CDR3 is built from 14 residues. CDR3 protein: CASRRTGGQNGYTF. The CDR3 DNA reads as TGTGCCAGCAGGAGAACAGGGGGCCAGAATGGCTACACCTTC.

This sequence joins TRBV5-8 and TRBJ2-7; no clear D gene. The V gene's germline CDR1 is SGHTS and CDR2 YDEGEE. This CDR3 spans 14 amino acids. V lost 4 bases, J lost 2 bases, and 13 bases lay in between. The CDR3 bases are TGTGCCAGCAGCCGCTTAGACAATACCTACGAGCAGTACTTC. Protein product: CASSRLDNTYEQYF.

J is TRBJ2-6 and V is TRBV10-3, with a possible D match to TRBD2 (5 bases). CDR1 ENHRY and CDR2 SYGVKD come from the germline V gene. The CDR3 consists of 14 residues. Deletions cut 10 bases from V and 0 bases from J, with 10 bases between. The CDR3 spells CATKGSSGANVLTF. CDR3 sequence (DNA): TGTGCCACTAAAGGGAGCTCTGGGGCCAACGTCCTGACTTTC.

This clone was seen only once. The CDR3 region has the DNA TGTGCCAGCAGCGCCGCGAATGAGCAGTTCTTC. Translating it yields CASSAANEQFF. The chain joins TRBV9 to TRBJ2-1; D is unclear. The CDR3 is 11 residues long. The germline gives CDR1 SGDLS, CDR2 YYNGEE. Trimming took off 3 bases at V and 7 bases at J, with 5 bases between the two ends.

The chain couples TRBV5-1 to TRBJ2-3; 9 bases line up with TRBD2. Germline loops: CDR1 SGHRS, CDR2 YFSETQ. The junction had 8 bases not matched to a gene; V was cut back by 2 bases and J by 1 base. This CDR3 is built from 17 residues. This CDR3 reads CASSLGAGGGGTDTQYF. The DNA for the CDR3 is TGCGCCAGCAGCTTAGGAGCGGGGGGTGGGGGCACAGATACGCAGTATTTT.

The V and J genes are TRBV19 and TRBJ1-1, with D maybe TRBD1 (5 bases). Per the germline V gene, CDR1 is LNHDA and CDR2 is SQIVND (reference sequence). Trimming pared 9 bases from V and 3 bases from J, leaving 14 bases between. The CDR3 runs 13 residues. CDR3 sequence (DNA): TGTGCCAGCAGGCCCCAGGGCGACACTGAAGCTTTCTTT. Translated: CASRPQGDTEAFF. Full variable domain (rest looked up from reference TRBV19 and TRBJ1-1): DGGITQSPKYLFRKEGQNVTLSCEQNLNHDAMYWYRQDPGQGLRLIYYSQIVNDFQKGDIAEGYSVSREKKESFPLTVTSAQKNPTAFYLCASRPQGDTEAFFGQGTRLTVV.